This TCR beta chain was recorded in a study of blood T cell repertoires in COVID-19. The CDR3 loop spans 16 amino acids. V dropped 0 bases and J dropped 1 base, with 11 bases sitting between them. Germline V lookup: CDR1 SGHKS, CDR2 YYEKEE (reference sequence). In the authors' methods: By means of reference gene primer amplification, nucleated cell counts were estimated. Here immunoSEQ multiplex PCR was the method, and the copy in TCRdb shows in-frame clones only, minus some. V, J and clone size are taken as reported in that table, and D and trimming were inferred from the DNA itself. The sample lists 70,000 to 95,000 clones, 80% to 90% occurring once.

The gene calls are TRBV5-5 and TRBJ2-1; D might be TRBD1 (6 bases). This TCR was recovered from a man aged 45-60 years with active COVID-19. The sample was peripheral blood. DNA of the CDR3: TGTGCCAGCAGCTTGGGGGGTGGACAGTCCTACAATGAGCAGTTCTTC. Amino acid sequence: CASSLGGGQSYNEQFF. Full variable domain (outside the CDR3, taken from reference TRBV5-5 and TRBJ2-1): DAGVTQSPTHLIKTRGQQVTLRCSPISGHKSVSWYQQVLGQGPQFIFQYYEKEERGRGNFPDRFSARQFPNYSSELNVNALLLGDSALYLCASSLGGGQSYNEQFFGPGTRLTVL.